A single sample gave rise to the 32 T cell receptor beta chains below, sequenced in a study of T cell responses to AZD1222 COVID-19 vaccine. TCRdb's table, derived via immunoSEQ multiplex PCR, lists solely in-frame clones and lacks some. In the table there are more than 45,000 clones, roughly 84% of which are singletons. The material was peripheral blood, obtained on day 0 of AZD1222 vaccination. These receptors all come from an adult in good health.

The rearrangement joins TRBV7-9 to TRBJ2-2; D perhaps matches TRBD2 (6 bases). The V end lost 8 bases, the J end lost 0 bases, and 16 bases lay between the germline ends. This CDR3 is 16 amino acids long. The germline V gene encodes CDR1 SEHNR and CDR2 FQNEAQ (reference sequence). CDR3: CASSSVAGPNTGELFF. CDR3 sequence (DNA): TGTGCCAGCTCATCCGTTGCGGGGCCGAACACCGGGGAGCTGTTTTTT.

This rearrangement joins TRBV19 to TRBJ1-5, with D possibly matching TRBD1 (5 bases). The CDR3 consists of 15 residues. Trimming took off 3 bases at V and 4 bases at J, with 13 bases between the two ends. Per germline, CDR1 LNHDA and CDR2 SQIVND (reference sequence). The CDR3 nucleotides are TGTGCCAGTAGTATTGAGGACATTGTAAATCAGCCCCAGCATTTT. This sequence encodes CASSIEDIVNQPQHF.

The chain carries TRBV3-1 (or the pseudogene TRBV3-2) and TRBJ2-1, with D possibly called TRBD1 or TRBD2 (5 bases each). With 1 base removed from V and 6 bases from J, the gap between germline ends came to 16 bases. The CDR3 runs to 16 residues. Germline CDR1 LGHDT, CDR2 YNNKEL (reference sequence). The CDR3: CASSQGGLAWSNEQFF. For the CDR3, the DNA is TGTGCCAGCAGCCAAGGGGGCCTAGCCTGGAGCAATGAGCAGTTCTTC.

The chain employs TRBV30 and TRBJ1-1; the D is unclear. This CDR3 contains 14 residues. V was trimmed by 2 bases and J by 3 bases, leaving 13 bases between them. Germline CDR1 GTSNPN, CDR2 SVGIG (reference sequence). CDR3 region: CAWSWGASHTEAFF. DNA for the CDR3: TGTGCCTGGAGTTGGGGAGCGAGCCACACTGAAGCTTTCTTT.

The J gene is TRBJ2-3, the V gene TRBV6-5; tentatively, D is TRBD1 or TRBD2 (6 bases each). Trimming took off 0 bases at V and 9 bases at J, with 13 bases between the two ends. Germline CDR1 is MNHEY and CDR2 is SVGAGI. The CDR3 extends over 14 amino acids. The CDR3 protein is CASSYSGGGGTQYF. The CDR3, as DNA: TGTGCCAGCAGTTACTCGGGGGGCGGCGGGACGCAGTATTTT.

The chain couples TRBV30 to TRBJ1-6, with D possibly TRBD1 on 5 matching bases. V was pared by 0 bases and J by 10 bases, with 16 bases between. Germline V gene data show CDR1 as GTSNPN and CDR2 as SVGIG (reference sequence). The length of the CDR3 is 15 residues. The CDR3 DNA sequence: TGTGCCTGGAGTGTACAGGTCGGTGGCGGGTCACCCCTCCACTTT. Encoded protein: CAWSVQVGGGSPLHF.

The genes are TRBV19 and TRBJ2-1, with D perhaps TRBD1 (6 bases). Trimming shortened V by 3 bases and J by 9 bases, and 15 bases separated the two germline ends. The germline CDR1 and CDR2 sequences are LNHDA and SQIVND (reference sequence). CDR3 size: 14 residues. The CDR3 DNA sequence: TGTGCCAGTAGTATGGGCAGGGGTGATAGTGAGCAGTTCTTC. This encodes CASSMGRGDSEQFF.

The CDR3 spells CASSTTGLAGQETQYF. The CDR3 nucleotides read TGTGCCAGCAGCACTACGGGACTAGCGGGGCAAGAGACCCAGTACTTC. The chain uses TRBV7-3 and TRBJ2-5; 13 bases fit TRBD2. The CDR3 has 16 amino acids. The germline V gene has CDR1 SGHTA and CDR2 FQGTGA. Trimming took 5 bases from V and 2 from J; bases not matched to a gene: 5.

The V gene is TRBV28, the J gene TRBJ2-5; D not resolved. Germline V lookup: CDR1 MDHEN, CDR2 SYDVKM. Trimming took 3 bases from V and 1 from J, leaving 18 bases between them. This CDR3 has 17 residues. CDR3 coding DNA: TGTGCCAGCAGTTTTTTGAGCCAGGACGGCACCCAAGAGACCCAGTACTTC. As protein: CASSFLSQDGTQETQYF.

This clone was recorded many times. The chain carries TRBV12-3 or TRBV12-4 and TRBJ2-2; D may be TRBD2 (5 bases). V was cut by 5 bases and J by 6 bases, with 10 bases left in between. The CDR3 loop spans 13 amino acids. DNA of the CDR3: TGTGCCAGCAGTCCCCAGAGGGCCGGGGAGCTGTTTTTT. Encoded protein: CASSPQRAGELFF.

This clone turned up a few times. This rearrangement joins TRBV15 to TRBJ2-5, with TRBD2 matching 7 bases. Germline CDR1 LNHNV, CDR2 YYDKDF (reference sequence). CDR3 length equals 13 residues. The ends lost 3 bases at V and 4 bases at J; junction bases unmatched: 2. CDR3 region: CATSRGEGETQYF. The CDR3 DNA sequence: TGTGCCACCAGCAGGGGGGAGGGAGAGACCCAGTACTTC. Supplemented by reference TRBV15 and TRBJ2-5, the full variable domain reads DAMVIQNPRYQVTQFGKPVTLSCSQTLNHNVMYWYQQKSSQAPKLLFHYYDKDFNNEADTPDNFQSRRPNTSFCFLDIRSPGLGDTAMYLCATSRGEGETQYFGPGTRLLVL.

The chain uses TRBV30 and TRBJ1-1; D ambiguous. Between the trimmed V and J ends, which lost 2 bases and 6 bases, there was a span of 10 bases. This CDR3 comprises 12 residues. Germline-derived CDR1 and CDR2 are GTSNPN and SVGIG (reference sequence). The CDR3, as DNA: TGTGCCTGGAGTCCACGCACAGCTGAAGCTTTCTTT. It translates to CAWSPRTAEAFF. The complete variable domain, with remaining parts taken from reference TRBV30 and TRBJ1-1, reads SQTIHQWPATLVQPVGSPLSLECTVEGTSNPNLYWYRQAAGRGLQLLFYSVGIGQISSEVPQNLSASRPQDRQFILSSKKLLLSDSGFYLCAWSPRTAEAFFGQGTRLTVV.

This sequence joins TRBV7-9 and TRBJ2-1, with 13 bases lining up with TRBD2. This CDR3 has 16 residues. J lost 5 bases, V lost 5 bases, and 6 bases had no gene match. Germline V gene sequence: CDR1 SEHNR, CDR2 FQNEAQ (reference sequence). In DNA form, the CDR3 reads TGTGCCAGCAGCCTAAGGACTAGCGGGAGTGACAATGAGCAGTTCTTC. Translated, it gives CASSLRTSGSDNEQFF.

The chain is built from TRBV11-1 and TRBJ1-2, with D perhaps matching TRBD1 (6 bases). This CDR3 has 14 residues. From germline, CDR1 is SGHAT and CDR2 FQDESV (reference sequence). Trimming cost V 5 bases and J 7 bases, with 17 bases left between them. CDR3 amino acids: CASSKNQGMSGYTF. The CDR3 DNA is TGTGCCAGCAGCAAAAACCAGGGGATGAGTGGCTACACCTTC.

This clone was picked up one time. CDR3 region: CASSPTGKDEQYF. Here the CDR3 DNA reads TGTGCCAGCAGCCCGACAGGGAAGGACGAGCAGTACTTC. This chain uses TRBV7-9 with TRBJ2-7, with TRBD1 matching 7 bases. Germline values: CDR1 SEHNR, CDR2 FQNEAQ (reference sequence). CDR3 length: 13 amino acids. J was trimmed by 5 bases and V by 5 bases; bases with no gene match: 6.

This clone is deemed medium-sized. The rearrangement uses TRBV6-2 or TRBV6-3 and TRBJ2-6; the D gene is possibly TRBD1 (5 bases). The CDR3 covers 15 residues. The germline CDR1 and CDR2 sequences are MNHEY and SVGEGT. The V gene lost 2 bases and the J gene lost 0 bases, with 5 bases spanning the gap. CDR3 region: CASSYDSSGANVLTF. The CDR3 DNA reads TGTGCCAGCAGTTACGACAGCTCTGGGGCCAACGTCCTGACTTTC.

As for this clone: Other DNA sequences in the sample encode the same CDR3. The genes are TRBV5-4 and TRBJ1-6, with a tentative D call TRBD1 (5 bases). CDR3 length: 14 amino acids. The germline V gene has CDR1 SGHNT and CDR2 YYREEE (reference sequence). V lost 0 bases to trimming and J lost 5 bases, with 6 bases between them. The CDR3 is CASSLGGDNSPLHF. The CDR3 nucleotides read TGTGCCAGCAGCTTGGGAGGGGATAATTCACCCCTCCACTTT.

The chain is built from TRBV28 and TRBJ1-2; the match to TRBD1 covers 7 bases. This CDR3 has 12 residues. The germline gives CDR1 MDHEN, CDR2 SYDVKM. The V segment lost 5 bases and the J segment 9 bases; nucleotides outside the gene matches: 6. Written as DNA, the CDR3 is TGTGCCAGCAGTACTACAGGGGTGAGCTACACCTTC. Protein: CASSTTGVSYTF.

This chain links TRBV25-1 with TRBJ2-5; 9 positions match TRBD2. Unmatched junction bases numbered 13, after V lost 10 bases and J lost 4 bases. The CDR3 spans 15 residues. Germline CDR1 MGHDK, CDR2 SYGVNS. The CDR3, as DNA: TGTGCCACCCTTGCGCTAGCGGGACTCAGAGAGACCCAGTACTTC. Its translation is CATLALAGLRETQYF.

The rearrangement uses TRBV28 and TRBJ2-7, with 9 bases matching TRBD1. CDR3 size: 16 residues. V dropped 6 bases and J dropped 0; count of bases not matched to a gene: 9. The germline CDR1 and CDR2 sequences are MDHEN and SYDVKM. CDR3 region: CASSLTDRGSSYEQYF. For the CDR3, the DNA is TGTGCCAGCAGCCTTACGGACAGGGGAAGCTCCTACGAGCAGTACTTC.

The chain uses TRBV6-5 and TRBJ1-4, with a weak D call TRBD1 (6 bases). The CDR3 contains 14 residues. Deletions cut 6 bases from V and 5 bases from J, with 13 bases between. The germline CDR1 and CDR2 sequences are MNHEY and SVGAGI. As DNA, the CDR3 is TGTGCCAGCAGCAACAGGGTGGGGAATGAAAAACTGTTTTTT. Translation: CASSNRVGNEKLFF.

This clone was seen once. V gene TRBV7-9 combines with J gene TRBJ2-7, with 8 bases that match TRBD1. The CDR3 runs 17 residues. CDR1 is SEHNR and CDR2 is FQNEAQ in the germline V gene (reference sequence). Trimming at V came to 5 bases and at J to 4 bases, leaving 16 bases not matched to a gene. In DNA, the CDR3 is TGTGCCAGCAGCCACACAGGGGGACCGGGTCGTAGGTACGAGCAGTACTTC. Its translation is CASSHTGGPGRRYEQYF.

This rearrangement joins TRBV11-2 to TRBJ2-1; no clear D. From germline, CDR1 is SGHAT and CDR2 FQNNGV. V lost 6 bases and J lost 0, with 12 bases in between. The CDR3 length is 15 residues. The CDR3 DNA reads TGTGCCAGCAGACCGGGCCTAAGCTCCTACAATGAGCAGTTCTTC. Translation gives CASRPGLSSYNEQFF.

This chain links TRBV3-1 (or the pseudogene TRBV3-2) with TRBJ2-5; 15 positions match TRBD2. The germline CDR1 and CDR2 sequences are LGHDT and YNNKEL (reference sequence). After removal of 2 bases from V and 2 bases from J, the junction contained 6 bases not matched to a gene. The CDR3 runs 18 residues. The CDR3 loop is CASSQRTSGRGGQETQYF. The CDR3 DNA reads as TGTGCCAGCAGCCAACGGACTAGCGGGAGGGGGGGGCAAGAGACCCAGTACTTC.

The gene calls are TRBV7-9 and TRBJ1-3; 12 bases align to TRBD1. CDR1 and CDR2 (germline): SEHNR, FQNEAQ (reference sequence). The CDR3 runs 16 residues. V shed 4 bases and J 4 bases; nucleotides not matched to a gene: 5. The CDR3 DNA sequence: TGTGCCAGCAGCTCTTGGGACAGGGGGCTAGGAAACACCATATATTTT. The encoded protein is CASSSWDRGLGNTIYF.

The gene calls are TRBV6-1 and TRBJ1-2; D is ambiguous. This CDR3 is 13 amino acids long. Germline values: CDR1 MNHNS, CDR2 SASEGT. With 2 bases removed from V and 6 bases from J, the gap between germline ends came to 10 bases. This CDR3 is CASSETRGDGYTF. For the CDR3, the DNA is TGTGCCAGCAGTGAAACTCGGGGAGATGGCTACACCTTC.

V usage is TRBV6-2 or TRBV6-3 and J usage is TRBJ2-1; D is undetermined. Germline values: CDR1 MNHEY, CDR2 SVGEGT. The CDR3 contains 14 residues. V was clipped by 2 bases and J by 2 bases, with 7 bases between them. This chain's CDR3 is CASSYEAAYNEQFF. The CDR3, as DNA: TGTGCCAGCAGTTACGAGGCGGCCTACAATGAGCAGTTCTTC.

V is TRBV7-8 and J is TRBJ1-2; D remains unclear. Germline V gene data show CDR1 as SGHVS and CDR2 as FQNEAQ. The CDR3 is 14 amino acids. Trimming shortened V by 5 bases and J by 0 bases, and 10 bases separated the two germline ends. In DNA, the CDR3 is TGTGCCAGCAGCCCAGCGTTAACTAACTATGGCTACACCTTC. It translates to CASSPALTNYGYTF.

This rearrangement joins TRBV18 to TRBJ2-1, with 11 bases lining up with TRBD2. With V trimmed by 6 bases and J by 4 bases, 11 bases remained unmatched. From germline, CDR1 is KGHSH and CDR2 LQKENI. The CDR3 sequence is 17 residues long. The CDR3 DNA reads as TGTGCCAGCTCCCCTAGACTAGCGGGAACTGGATACAATGAGCAGTTCTTC. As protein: CASSPRLAGTGYNEQFF.

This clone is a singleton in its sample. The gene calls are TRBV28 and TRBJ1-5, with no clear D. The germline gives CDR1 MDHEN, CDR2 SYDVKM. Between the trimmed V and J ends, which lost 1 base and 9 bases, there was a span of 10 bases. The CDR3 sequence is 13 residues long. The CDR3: CASSLLNDRPQHF. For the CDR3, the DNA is TGTGCCAGCAGTTTATTAAACGATAGGCCCCAGCATTTT.

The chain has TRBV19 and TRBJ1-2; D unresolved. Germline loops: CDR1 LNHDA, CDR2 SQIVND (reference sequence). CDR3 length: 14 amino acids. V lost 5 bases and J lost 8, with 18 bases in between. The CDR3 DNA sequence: TGTGCCAGTAGTGAGGTGTTCCGGGGTGAAGGCTACACCTTC. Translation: CASSEVFRGEGYTF.

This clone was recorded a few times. CDR3 amino acids: CASSSNPTNVNEQFF. CDR3 sequence (DNA): TGTGCCAGCAGCTCAAACCCTACGAATGTGAATGAGCAGTTCTTC. This sequence joins TRBV7-2 and TRBJ2-1; D remains unclear. CDR3 length: 15 amino acids. CDR1 is SGHTA, CDR2 FQGNSA, per germline. V was pared by 4 bases and J by 7 bases, with 17 bases between.